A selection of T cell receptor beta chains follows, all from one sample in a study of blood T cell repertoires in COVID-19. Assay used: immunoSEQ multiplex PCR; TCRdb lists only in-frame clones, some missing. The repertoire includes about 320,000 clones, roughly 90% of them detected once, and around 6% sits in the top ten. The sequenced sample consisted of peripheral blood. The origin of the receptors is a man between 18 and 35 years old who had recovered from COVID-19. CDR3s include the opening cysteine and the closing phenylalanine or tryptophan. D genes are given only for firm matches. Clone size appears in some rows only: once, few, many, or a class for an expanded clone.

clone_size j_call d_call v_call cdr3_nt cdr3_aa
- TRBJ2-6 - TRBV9 TGTGCCAGCAGCGCTCGTGCCGACAGCTCTGGGGCCAACGTCCTGACTTTC CASSARADSSGANVLTF
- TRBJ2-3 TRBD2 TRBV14 TGTGCCAGCAGCCCATACCGCAGCGGGGGGGCGATAGATACGCAGTATTTT CASSPYRSGGAIDTQYF
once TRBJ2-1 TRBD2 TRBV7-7 TGTGCCAGCAGCTCCAGCCCACTAGCGGCCTACAATGAGCAGTTCTTC CASSSSPLAAYNEQFF
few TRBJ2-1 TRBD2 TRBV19 TGTGCCAGTAGTCGGGTAGCGGGAAGCAATGAGCAGTTCTTC CASSRVAGSNEQFF
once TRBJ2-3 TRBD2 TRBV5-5 TGTGCCAGCAGCCTCCCTAGCGGGGTTAGCACAGATACGCAGTATTTT CASSLPSGVSTDTQYF
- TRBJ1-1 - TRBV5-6 TGTGCCAGCAGCTCCGCCGGGACATTGAACACTGAAGCTTTCTTT CASSSAGTLNTEAFF
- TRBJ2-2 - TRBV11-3 TGTGCCAGCAGCTTGGGTGCAAGCGCGAACACCGGGGAGCTGTTTTTT CASSLGASANTGELFF
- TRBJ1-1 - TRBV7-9 TGTGCCAGCAGCTTGGTCAACAGAATGAACACTGAAGCTTTCTTT CASSLVNRMNTEAFF
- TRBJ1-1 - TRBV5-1 TGCGCCAGCAGCTTGGCAGGGTCAGAAAGGAACGCTGAAGCTTTCTTT CASSLAGSERNAEAFF
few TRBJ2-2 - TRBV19 TGTGCCAGTAGCCGACCGCCGGAGATAGGGGAGCTGTTTTTT CASSRPPEIGELFF
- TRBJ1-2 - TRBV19 TGTGCCAGTAGTACCCGAGGGCAGGGAGGTTATGGCTACACCTTC CASSTRGQGGYGYTF
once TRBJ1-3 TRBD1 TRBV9 TGTGCCAGCAGCGTAGAGTCGGACAGGAGGGAAAACACCATATATTTT CASSVESDRRENTIYF
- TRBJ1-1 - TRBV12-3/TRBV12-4 TGTGCCAGCAGTTTGGCGGGAAAGGGATTTAGGTTT CASSLAGKGFRF
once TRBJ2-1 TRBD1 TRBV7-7 TGTGCTAGCAGCCCTACACGACAGGGCTACAATGAGCAGTTCTTC CASSPTRQGYNEQFF
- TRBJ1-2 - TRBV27 TGTGCCAGCAGTTTTAGGGGAACGGATGGCTACACCTTC CASSFRGTDGYTF
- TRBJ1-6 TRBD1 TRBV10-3 TGTGCCGTGAGCGATCTGGGACAGAACAGCTCCTATAATTCACCCCTCCACTTT CAVSDLGQNSSYNSPLHF
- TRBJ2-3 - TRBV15 TGTGCCACCAGCAGAGATTTGACTAGCACAGATACGCAGTATTTT CATSRDLTSTDTQYF
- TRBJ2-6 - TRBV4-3 TGCGCCAGCAGCCAAGGGTGGAGCTCTGGGGCCAACGTCCTGACTTTC CASSQGWSSGANVLTF
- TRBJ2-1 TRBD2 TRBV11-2 TGTGCCAGCAGCTTAGTGCGGGGGGGCCTTAGCTCCTACAATGAGCAGTTCTTC CASSLVRGGLSSYNEQFF
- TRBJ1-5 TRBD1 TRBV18 TGTGCCAGCTCACCGGGACAGGGCGGCAATCAGCCCCAGCATTTT CASSPGQGGNQPQHF
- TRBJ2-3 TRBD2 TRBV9 TGTGCCAGCAGTCCCGAGGGGAGGGCAGATACGCAGTATTTT CASSPEGRADTQYF
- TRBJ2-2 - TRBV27 TGTGCCAGCAGTTTACAGGGGAACACCGGGGAGCTGTTTTTT CASSLQGNTGELFF
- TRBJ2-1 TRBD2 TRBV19 TGTGCCAGTAAACTAGCGGAGCGAAATGAGCAGTTCTTC CASKLAERNEQFF
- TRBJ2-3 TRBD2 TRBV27 TGTGCCAGCAGTTCTAGCGGGAGGGCCCCAGATACGCAGTATTTT CASSSSGRAPDTQYF
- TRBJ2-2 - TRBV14 TGTGCCAGCAGCCCCCGGGAGCCAGCGAACACCGGGGAGCTGTTTTTT CASSPREPANTGELFF
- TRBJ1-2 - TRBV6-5 TGTGCCAGCAGCCCCATCGGGAGCTATGGCTACACCTTC CASSPIGSYGYTF
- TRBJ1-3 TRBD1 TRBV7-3 TGTGCCAGCAGCTCGGACAGGGACTCTGGAAACACCATATATTTT CASSSDRDSGNTIYF
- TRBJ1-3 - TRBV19 TGTGCCAGTAGTCCCGGGTCACCTGGAAACACCATATATTTT CASSPGSPGNTIYF
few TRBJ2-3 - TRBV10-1 TGCGCCAGCAGTGAAGCGGGTAGCACAGATACGCAGTATTTT CASSEAGSTDTQYF
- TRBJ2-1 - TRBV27 TGTGCCAGCAGTCCTCGGGTGGGGGCGCATAATGAGCAGTTCTTC CASSPRVGAHNEQFF
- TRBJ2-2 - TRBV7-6 TGTGCCAGCAGCCGAGATGGGGCGACCGGGGAGCTGTTTTTT CASSRDGATGELFF
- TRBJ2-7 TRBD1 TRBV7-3 TGTGCCAGCAGCTTAGCAGGGGGCGACGAGCAGTACTTC CASSLAGGDEQYF
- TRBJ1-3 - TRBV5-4 TGTGCCTTACGCGGAAATGGAAACACCATATATTTT CALRGNGNTIYF
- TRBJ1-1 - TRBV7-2 TGTGCCAGCAGCTTACACAGCATGAACACTGAAGCTTTCTTT CASSLHSMNTEAFF
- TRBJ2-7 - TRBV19 TGTGCCACCAGAGGGACTTTCAGCTCCTACGAGCAGTACTTC CATRGTFSSYEQYF
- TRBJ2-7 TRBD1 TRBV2 TGTGCCAGCAGCTGGGACAGGGCCTACGAGCAGTACTTC CASSWDRAYEQYF
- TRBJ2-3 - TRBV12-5 TGTGCTAGTGGTTTGTTACACCTTACGCAGTATTTT CASGLLHLTQYF
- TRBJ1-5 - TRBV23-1 TGCGCCAGCAGTCAATCGGAACAGGGACCAAATCAGCCCCAGCATTTT CASSQSEQGPNQPQHF
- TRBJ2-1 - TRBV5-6 TGTGCCAGCAGCCAGAGGGACGGCAGGGGTGAGCAGTTCTTC CASSQRDGRGEQFF
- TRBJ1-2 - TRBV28 TGTGCCAGCAGTTCCGGAGCACAGGGAGACGACGGCTACACCTTC CASSSGAQGDDGYTF
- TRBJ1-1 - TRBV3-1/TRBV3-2 TGTGCCAGCAGCGACAGGCTCGGCCCGGTGAACACTGAAGCTTTCTTT CASSDRLGPVNTEAFF
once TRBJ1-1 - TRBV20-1 TGCAGTGCTAGAGGTTCTTCTGAAGCTTTCTTT CSARGSSEAFF
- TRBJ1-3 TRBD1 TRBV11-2 TGTGCCAGCAGCTTAATTGGGACAGGCTTTCCTGGAAACACCATATATTTT CASSLIGTGFPGNTIYF
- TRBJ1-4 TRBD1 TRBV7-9 TGTGCCAGCAGCAGGACAGGGGATGAAAAACTGTTTTTT CASSRTGDEKLFF
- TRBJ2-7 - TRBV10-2 TGCGCCAGCAGTGAGTCGAGGCAGAACTACGAGCAGTACTTC CASSESRQNYEQYF
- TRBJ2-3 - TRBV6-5 TGTGCCAGCACCCCAGCGGATACGCAGTATTTT CASTPADTQYF
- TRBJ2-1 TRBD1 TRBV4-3 TGCGCCAGCAGCCCCGGGACAGTTTCCTACAATGAGCAGTTCTTC CASSPGTVSYNEQFF
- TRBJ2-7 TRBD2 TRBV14 TGTGCCAGCAGCCAAGATGGACTAGCGGGGGGCGTGCAGTACTTC CASSQDGLAGGVQYF
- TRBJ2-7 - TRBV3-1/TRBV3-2 TGTGCCAGCAGCCAAGACTGGGATGGGGGAGGATTGGGGCAGTACTTC CASSQDWDGGGLGQYF
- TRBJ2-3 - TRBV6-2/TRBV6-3 TGTGCCAGCAGCTCAGGACAGATCACAGATACGCAGTATTTT CASSSGQITDTQYF
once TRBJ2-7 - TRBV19 TGTGCCAGTAGTATTGAAAGGGGTTACGAGCAGTACTTC CASSIERGYEQYF
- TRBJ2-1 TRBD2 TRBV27 TGTGCCAGCAGTTTCCTCGGACTAGCGGGAGCCTACAATGAGCAGTTCTTC CASSFLGLAGAYNEQFF